These 21 T cell receptor beta chains were all obtained from the same sample, sequenced in a study of neurological immune-mediated disorders (dated by TCRdb to about 2019). The library was produced with 5' RACE. The instrument was an Illumina HiSeq 2500. TCRdb trimmed the raw reads at Q25, called clones with MiXCR and kept productive beta chains. Rows are combined by CDR3 protein, so each entry shows the most common genes and DNA. The sample table contains about 66,000 distinct CDR3 sequences; only one count was recorded for about 4.2% of them. 1% to 1.5% of the sample is in the top ten clones. The sequenced sample consisted of PBMCs. The receptors stem from a man aged 25 to 40 with multiple sclerosis.

This clonotype was observed many times. The chain recombines TRBV20-1 with TRBJ1-6; D ambiguous. The V end lost 5 bases, the J end lost 0 bases, and 11 bases lay between the germline ends. Looked up from germline, CDR1 is DFQATT and CDR2 is SNEGSKA (reference sequence). This CDR3 has 15 amino acids. The CDR3 nucleotides read TGCAGTGCTCGGTCAACCAGCTCCTATAATTCACCCCTCCACTTT. The encoded protein is CSARSTSSYNSPLHF.

In its sample, this clonotype was seen many times. The V call is TRBV20-1, the J call TRBJ2-5, with D hard to call. This CDR3 has 11 residues. Trimming pared 5 bases from V and 2 bases from J, leaving 6 bases between. Germline assignment: CDR1 DFQATT and CDR2 SNEGSKA (reference sequence). The CDR3 loop is CSARFQETQYF. CDR3 in DNA: TGCAGTGCTCGCTTTCAAGAGACCCAGTACTTC.

This clonotype was counted ten times or more. The V and J genes are TRBV27 and TRBJ2-5; 7 bases map to TRBD1. This CDR3 is 15 amino acids long. Germline V gene sequence: CDR1 MNHEY, CDR2 SMNVEV (reference sequence). Trimming at V came to 10 bases and at J to 7 bases, leaving 18 bases not matched to a gene. The CDR3 DNA reads as TGTGCCACCTCTAGGGACAGTGGGGGCCGGGGGACCCAGTACTTC. It translates to CATSRDSGGRGTQYF.

The chain joins TRBV5-8 to TRBJ2-7; D gene unclear. Germline CDR1 and CDR2: SGHTS and YDEGEE. V dropped 2 bases and J dropped 7 bases, with 7 bases sitting between them. This CDR3 has 11 residues. DNA for the CDR3: TGTGCCAGCAGCTTAACCCAAGAGCAGTACTTC. Translated, it gives CASSLTQEQYF.

This clonotype was found a few times. This chain uses TRBV29-1 with TRBJ2-7; D is uncertain. CDR1 and CDR2 from the germline V gene are SQVTM and ANQGSEA. V was trimmed by 6 bases and J by 6 bases, leaving 3 bases between them. The CDR3 is 8 amino acids. The CDR3 region is CSVSEQYF. DNA of the CDR3: TGCAGCGTAAGCGAGCAGTACTTC.

This clonotype was counted ten times or more. The V call is TRBV29-1, the J call TRBJ1-1, with unresolved D. Trimming stripped 6 bases from V and 5 bases from J, with 16 bases between. This CDR3 has 13 residues. Germline V gene data show CDR1 as SQVTM and CDR2 as ANQGSEA. The CDR3 region has the DNA TGCAGCGTCACGGACGGGTTATGGACTGAAGCTTTCTTT. This encodes CSVTDGLWTEAFF.

The sample holds many counts of this clonotype. The chain has TRBV29-1 and TRBJ2-5, with TRBD1 identical over 12 bases. With 0 bases clipped from V and 5 bases from J, the junction kept 4 bases outside the gene matches. Germline V CDR1 and CDR2: SQVTM, ANQGSEA. There are 15 residues in the CDR3. The CDR3 sequence: CSVEEGTGGEETQYF. The CDR3 DNA is TGCAGCGTTGAAGAGGGGACAGGGGGCGAGGAGACCCAGTACTTC.

In its sample, this clonotype was seen a few times. The chain recombines TRBV4-1 with TRBJ2-5; TRBD1 aligns across 10 bases. The CDR3 spans 15 residues. With V trimmed by 3 bases and J by 4 bases, 5 bases remained unmatched. CDR1 and CDR2 (germline): MGHRA, YSYEKL. This CDR3 reads CASSHRDRGGETQYF. CDR3 coding DNA: TGCGCCAGCAGCCACCGGGACAGGGGTGGAGAGACCCAGTACTTC.

This clonotype was counted many times. V is TRBV20-1 and J is TRBJ1-2; D call uncertain. V lost 3 bases and J 0 bases, leaving 8 bases between the germline ends. CDR1 is DFQATT and CDR2 is SNEGSKA in the germline V gene (reference sequence). The CDR3 is made up of 13 amino acids. CDR3 in amino acids: CSARGRTNYGYTF. The CDR3 region has the DNA TGCAGTGCTAGGGGCAGGACTAACTATGGCTACACCTTC.

This clonotype was observed at least ten times. The rearrangement joins TRBV3-1 to TRBJ2-7, with 9 bases aligning to TRBD1. Trimming at V came to 3 bases and at J to 0 bases, leaving 6 bases not matched to a gene. CDR3 size: 16 residues. Germline lookup yields CDR1 LGHDT and CDR2 YNNKEL (reference sequence). Here the CDR3 reads CASSHHWDRVSYEQYF. The CDR3 bases are TGTGCCAGCAGCCACCACTGGGACAGGGTCTCCTACGAGCAGTACTTC.

This clonotype appeared many times. CDR3 amino acids: CASSQDGRTDTQYF. The CDR3 bases are TGCGCCAGCAGCCAAGATGGTAGGACAGATACGCAGTATTTT. This sequence joins TRBV4-3 and TRBJ2-3; D is ambiguous. V was trimmed by 0 bases and J by 3 bases, leaving 7 bases between them. The CDR3 extends over 14 amino acids. Per germline, CDR1 LGHNA and CDR2 YSLEER.

At least ten counts were recorded for this clonotype. The V and J genes are TRBV20-1 and TRBJ2-5; D is perhaps TRBD1 or TRBD2 (5 bases each). From germline, CDR1 is DFQATT and CDR2 SNEGSKA (reference sequence). Trimming took 0 bases from V and 7 from J, leaving 12 bases between them. There are 13 residues in the CDR3. The CDR3 reads CSARDVGTGTQYF. The CDR3 DNA sequence: TGCAGTGCTAGAGATGTGGGGACGGGGACCCAGTACTTC.

The sample holds many counts of this clonotype. The chain uses TRBV5-1 and TRBJ2-2, with no clear D. The V and J ends lost 4 bases and 2 bases respectively, with 12 bases between them. The CDR3 runs to 15 residues. Germline V lookup: CDR1 SGHRS, CDR2 YFSETQ. This CDR3 is CASSLRTENTGELFF. The CDR3 DNA sequence: TGCGCCAGCAGCCTTCGGACCGAAAACACCGGGGAGCTGTTTTTT.

This clonotype occurred a few times. A much larger clone lies a single base off, so this may be a read error. The chain couples TRBV4-1 to TRBJ2-7; the D gene is possibly TRBD2 (5 bases). Germline V gene lookup returns CDR1 MGHRA and CDR2 YSYEKL. This CDR3 has 14 amino acids. Trimming removed 4 bases from V and 6 bases from J, with 16 bases in between. The CDR3 loop reads CASSPESGNSEQYF. The DNA of the CDR3 is TGCGCCAGCAGCCCCGAAAGCGGAAACAGCGAGCAGTACTTC.

This clonotype was recorded many times. The CDR3 is CASSYDDRGRVNYGYTF. The CDR3 nucleotides are TGTGCCAGCAGTTACGATGACAGGGGGCGGGTGAACTATGGCTACACCTTC. The chain employs TRBV6-5 and TRBJ1-2; TRBD1 aligns across 10 bases. The CDR3 length is 17 residues. V shed 2 bases and J 2 bases; nucleotides not matched to a gene: 8. Germline V gene data show CDR1 as MNHEY and CDR2 as SVGAGI.

This clonotype was found many times. J is TRBJ2-5 and V is TRBV9; 9 bases are a match to TRBD2. With 4 bases clipped from V and 5 bases from J, the junction kept 9 bases outside the gene matches. The CDR3 contains 15 residues. CDR1 is SGDLS, CDR2 YYNGEE, per germline. Here the CDR3 reads CASSIRAGGFETQYF. The CDR3 DNA follows: TGTGCCAGCAGCATTCGAGCGGGGGGCTTCGAGACCCAGTACTTC.

Comments on this clonotype: The final CDR3 position lacks the conserved phenylalanine or tryptophan, pointing to a likely read error. Because the CDR3's place on the DNA is in doubt, the DNA is left out and the CDR3 is given as listed by TCRdb. The chain recombines TRBV5-5 with TRBJ2-5; no check of the table's D call, TRBD2, against the DNA was made. Germline assignment: CDR1 SGHKS and CDR2 YYEKEE (reference sequence). From its first to its last residue, the CDR3 has 15 amino acids. CDR3 residues: CASSPSGTNQETQYY.

The rearrangement uses TRBV12-3 or TRBV12-4 and TRBJ1-1; 7 bases align to TRBD1. J gave up 5 bases and V 3 bases, and 6 bases lay outside the gene matches. This CDR3 spans 14 amino acids. The CDR3 DNA is TGTGCCAGCAGTTTCTCGACAGGGCGTACTGAAGCTTTCTTT. The encoded protein is CASSFSTGRTEAFF.

At least ten counts were recorded for this clonotype. This chain joins TRBV12-5 and TRBJ1-2; D is unresolved. Germline CDR1 is LGHNT and CDR2 is FRNRAP. Trimming removed 2 bases from V and 3 bases from J, with 13 bases in between. The CDR3 runs to 15 residues. CDR3 sequence (DNA): TGTGCTAGTGGTTTGATCGGGGTCTGGCACTATGGCTACACCTTC. It is translated as CASGLIGVWHYGYTF.

This clonotype was counted a few times. V gene TRBV20-1 combines with J gene TRBJ1-1, with D tentatively TRBD1 (5 bases). From germline, CDR1 is DFQATT and CDR2 SNEGSKA (reference sequence). The CDR3 loop spans 14 amino acids. V lost 1 base and J 5 bases, leaving 14 bases between the germline ends. Here the CDR3 reads CSARVRGSRTEAFF. CDR3 in DNA: TGCAGTGCTAGAGTGAGGGGCTCCCGGACTGAAGCTTTCTTT.

This clonotype was seen many times. The chain links TRBV12-3 or TRBV12-4 to TRBJ2-5; 8 nucleotides match TRBD2. This CDR3 has 14 amino acids. The V segment lost 6 bases and the J segment 4 bases; nucleotides outside the gene matches: 7. CDR3 nucleotide sequence: TGTGCCAGCAGCCGTCTAAGCGGGGGAGAGACCCAGTACTTC. It is translated as CASSRLSGGETQYF.